This T cell receptor (beta chain) was identified in a study of PD-L1 blockade in urothelial cancer (TCRdb year 2017). Notes on the research overall: All patients started therapy in about 2014 and received atezolizumab 1,200 mg intravenously every 3 weeks. About 90% of the roughly 30 patients were identified as males with urothelial cancer of bladder origin, and a prior smoking history was reported by 18 of 29 patients. An ECOG performance status of 0 or 1 was recorded for the patients, and 0 to 3 prior chemotherapy regimens had been received by the patients. Blood samples were analyzed 3 weeks after the start of treatment (second dose) and 6 weeks after the start of treatment. Blood samples gave a median of about 130,000 T cells and 88,000 or so unique TCRs, with a median clonality of 0.080. The study, an exploratory multi-omic analysis, examined somatic, immune and clinical correlates of response to PD-L1 blockade with atezolizumab in urothelial cancer. TCR sequencing covered pretreatment tumor samples and matched, serially collected peripheral blood taken before and after atezolizumab treatment. Durable clinical benefit meant progression-free survival longer than 6 months, and TCR features were also tested against progression-free and overall survival. In the same patients, whole exome sequencing and RNA sequencing of pretreatment tumors were performed in addition to TCR sequencing. Nine patients reached durable clinical benefit, while 15 to 25 patients did not. Pretreatment blood TCR-seq was available for twenty-nine patients, at least one posttreatment blood collection was obtained for approximately 24 patients, and tumor TCR-seq was available for approximately 24 patients.

The germline V gene encodes CDR1 KGHSH and CDR2 LQKENI. V and J lose 5 bases and 1 base, and a span of 26 bases separates them. The CDR3 numbers 19 residues from cysteine through phenylalanine. Of the read, only the CDR3 DNA is kept; its 57 bases are in frame from base 1. Synthetic TCR analog templates were spiked into each PCR to estimate absolute template abundance from read counts. The immunoSEQ assay was used to amplify TCRbeta CDR3 regions from genomic DNA with bias-controlled V and J gene primers. Sequencing of rearranged TCRbeta segments was done at approximately 20X coverage. The study's processing was this. Clustering was used to correct sequencing errors, and CDR3s were annotated against IMGT to assign V, D and J genes. Only productive TCRbeta rearrangements were used in downstream analyses, excluding out-of-frame or stop-codon sequences. Clonality was calculated as one minus the Shannon entropy normalized by the log of the number of unique productive sequences. Clones differing between time points or between blood and tumor were identified using Fisher's exact test with Benjamini-Hochberg correction, with an adjusted p below 0.01 applied as the threshold. The source is immuneACCESS, and TCRdb retained only in-frame sequences with V and J called. Part of the clones is not carried over; for the studies checked, unresolved V genes explain less than half of this, and the remainder is unexplained. That table gives V, J and clone size, and the DNA gave D and trimming. Here the sample has tens of thousands of clones; roughly 84% occur a single time. The biggest ten clones account for more than 2% of the sample.

The time point label for this specimen denotes: pretreatment peripheral blood. A cohort of approximately 31 patients with locally advanced or metastatic urothelial carcinoma, treated at Memorial Sloan Kettering on a trial protocol, was included. Peripheral blood mononuclear cells were collected pretreatment and during treatment, with between 1 and 8 total time points per patient. The Qiagen DNeasy Blood extraction kit was used to purify genomic DNA from total PBMCs and tumor samples. Collected pretreatment and during treatment, PBMCs were isolated and stored as previously described. What the research found in general, with its limitations: Because the sample size was small (n of about 29) and many exploratory analyses were performed, the results are intended to be hypothesis-generating. Improved progression-free and overall survival was found to be associated with pretreatment peripheral blood TCR clonality below the median. Patients with durable benefit showed greater expansion of tumor-associated TCR clones in peripheral blood 3 weeks after starting treatment (n ≈ 21, p = 0.022).

Details on this clone: Its antigen remains undetermined. One base away there is no much larger clone; base qualities are not given.

This clonotype was obtained from a man in his 60s with urothelial cancer. The receptor chain draws on TRBV18 and TRBJ1-1; TRBD1 is a weak D gene call, 5 bases matching. The sample here was PBMCs, taken around atezolizumab (anti-PD-L1) treatment. The DNA is as follows: TGTGCCAGCTCAGCCTACGTATCCCCGAGAAAGGACACGAACACTGAAGCTTTCTTT. This yields the protein CASSAYVSPRKDTNTEAFF.